These 2 T cell receptor beta chains share one sample of origin, sequenced in a study of cytomegalovirus exposure and HLA in healthy donors. Assay: immunoSEQ multiplex PCR; the TCRdb copy retains only in-frame clones and omits some. The sample consists of hundreds of thousands of clones, just over 85% of them appearing once. Sequenced input: PBMCs. These TCRs come from a woman aged 18 to 35 in good health and CMV-seronegative.

The rearrangement joins TRBV28 to TRBJ1-5, with D perhaps TRBD1 (5 bases). This CDR3 has 14 amino acids. The germline gives CDR1 MDHEN, CDR2 SYDVKM. The V and J ends lost 7 bases and 6 bases respectively, with 16 bases between them. The CDR3 DNA follows: TGTGCCAGCACCCAAGGGGCAGGTGGTCAGCCCCAGCATTTT. It is translated as CASTQGAGGQPQHF. Full variable domain (outside the CDR3, taken from reference TRBV28 and TRBJ1-5): DVKVTQSSRYLVKRTGEKVFLECVQDMDHENMFWYRQDPGLGLRLIYFSYDVKMKEKGDIPEGYSVSREKKERFSLILESASTNQTSMYLCASTQGAGGQPQHFGDGTRLSIL.

The gene calls are TRBV7-6 and TRBJ1-2; possible D gene TRBD1, 5 bases. The CDR3 has 14 residues. The V gene's germline CDR1 is SGHVS and CDR2 FNYEAQ. V was pared by 3 bases and J by 5 bases, with 13 bases between. The CDR3 DNA reads TGTGCCAGCAGCTTGGCGGACACCTCATATGGCTACACCTTC. Its translation is CASSLADTSYGYTF.